This is a list of T cell receptor beta chains from one sample in a study of CD8 T cells in Susac syndrome. Each CDR3 protein is one row after TCRdb ran MiXCR on the immunoSEQ multiplex PCR reads. Here the sample spans around 190,000 distinct CDR3 sequences, approximately 94% being singletons. Material: CD4+ T cells from PBMCs. The receptors originated from a human donor with Susac syndrome. The CDR3 runs from the conserved cysteine through the conserved F or W. A D gene is named only where the DNA matches it firmly.

>TRBJ2-1|TRBV12-3/TRBV12-4|TRBD2|16
TGTGCCAGCAGCCCCACTAGCGGGGTAGTCTACAATGAGCAGTTCTTC
CASSPTSGVVYNEQFF
>TRBJ2-2|TRBV20-1|NA|11
TGCAGTGCTAGGGATACCGGGGAGCTGTTTTTT
CSARDTGELFF
>TRBJ1-1|TRBV5-1|NA|13
TGCGCCAGCAGCTTGAAGGGAGGAGCTGAAGCTTTCTTT
CASSLKGGAEAFF
>TRBJ2-1|TRBV3-1|TRBD2|14
TGTGCCAGCAGCCATGACGGGGGGGCCGTTGAGCAGTTCTTC
CASSHDGGAVEQFF
>TRBJ2-2|TRBV27|NA|15
TGTGCCAGCAGTTTCGGCAGGGACGGCACCGGGGAGCTGTTTTTT
CASSFGRDGTGELFF
>TRBJ1-2|TRBV2|TRBD1|17
TGTGCCAGCAGTGAAGGTACAGGGGACCTTTTCATGAACGGCTACACCTTC
CASSEGTGDLFMNGYTF
>TRBJ2-1|TRBV6-2/TRBV6-3|NA|13
TGTGCCAGTAACAGGCCGACCGAGAATGAGCAGTTCTTC
CASNRPTENEQFF
>TRBJ2-5|TRBV20-1|TRBD2|14
TGCAGTGCTAGTACCCAGCGGGGATCCGCGGCCCAGTACTTC
CSASTQRGSAAQYF
>TRBJ1-6|TRBV2|NA|14
TGTGCCAGCAGTGCTCGGGGCTATAATTCACCCCTCCACTTT
CASSARGYNSPLHF
>TRBJ2-7|TRBV5-4|TRBD1|15
TGTGCCAGCATCGCCGGGTCCCGGGACAGCTACGAGCAGTACTTC
CASIAGSRDSYEQYF
>TRBJ1-1|TRBV20-1|NA|13
TGCAGTGCTAGAGGACGGTCCCGAGACGGAGCTTTCTTT
CSARGRSRDGAFF
>TRBJ2-1|TRBV5-6|NA|12
TGTGCCAGCAGCTTTAGATACAATGAGCAGTTCTTC
CASSFRYNEQFF
>TRBJ1-6|TRBV12-3/TRBV12-4|NA|16
TGTGCCAGCACAACAACGGCGGGCAGTTATAATTCACCCCTCCACTTT
CASTTTAGSYNSPLHF
>TRBJ2-1|TRBV28|NA|13
TGTGCCAGCCAAAAGGGTCCGGACAATGAGCAGTTCTTC
CASQKGPDNEQFF
>TRBJ1-2|TRBV20-1|NA|12
TGCAGTGCTCGGACCTGGGACTATGGCTACACCTTC
CSARTWDYGYTF
>TRBJ2-5|TRBV20-1|NA|15
TGCAGTGCTAGAGATCCAGCCCTGTACCAAGAGACCCAGTACTTC
CSARDPALYQETQYF